These 18 T cell receptor beta chains came from one sample sequenced in a study of CD8 T cells in ankylosing spondylitis (TCRdb year 2017). Receptor amplification or capture employed 5' RACE. TCRdb shows the sequencer as Illumina HiSeq 2500. TCRdb reprocessing: public reads trimmed at Q25 with fastp, clones called with MiXCR, in-frame beta chains kept. Each CDR3 protein appears once, grouped with its most common genes and DNA. This sample gives 200,000 or so distinct CDR3 sequences in total; 10% to 15% of them show up just once. About 10% of the sample comes from the top ten. Material for sequencing was blood, either unsorted or a sorted T cell fraction (not recorded which). These receptors were obtained from a female donor with ankylosing spondylitis or in good health (not recorded which).

This clonotype has just a few counts. The genes are TRBV7-8 and TRBJ2-4, with D perhaps assigned TRBD1 or TRBD2 (7 bases each). Germline CDR1 is SGHVS and CDR2 is FQNEAQ. CDR3 length equals 18 residues. Trimming took 3 bases from V and 5 from J, leaving 23 bases between them. In nucleotides, the CDR3 is TGTGCCAGCAGCTTTCGCATAATGAGCCAGGGGGGGGAAAACATTCAGTACTTC. Translating it yields CASSFRIMSQGGENIQYF.

This clonotype was picked up many times. The rearrangement uses TRBV7-9 and TRBJ1-5, with D possibly matching TRBD1 (6 bases). The germline V gene encodes CDR1 SEHNR and CDR2 FQNEAQ (reference sequence). The V end lost 5 bases, the J end lost 4 bases, and 15 bases lay between the germline ends. CDR3 length: 15 residues. CDR3 amino acids: CASSLGAGENQPQHF. The CDR3, as DNA: TGTGCCAGCAGCCTAGGGGCAGGGGAGAATCAGCCCCAGCATTTT.

This clonotype was seen ten or more times. This chain uses TRBV5-1 with TRBJ2-7; tentative D call: TRBD1 (6 bases). CDR1 and CDR2 from the germline V gene are SGHRS and YFSETQ. The CDR3 sequence is 16 residues long. The V gene lost 2 bases and the J gene lost 1 base, with 16 bases spanning the gap. The CDR3 nucleotides are TGCGCCAGCAGCTTCACGACAGGACCCAGATCCTACGAGCAGTACTTC. This codes for CASSFTTGPRSYEQYF.

This clonotype was detected a few times. This chain connects TRBV20-1 to TRBJ2-1; no definite D call. V was trimmed by 5 bases and J by 3 bases, leaving 14 bases between them. The CDR3 has 14 residues. Per germline, CDR1 DFQATT and CDR2 SNEGSKA (reference sequence). For the CDR3, the DNA is TGCAGTGCTGCTCCTCGGCAGGACTACAATGAGCAGTTCTTC. As protein: CSAAPRQDYNEQFF.

This clonotype was seen at least ten times. V usage is TRBV20-1 and J usage is TRBJ2-7, with 10 nucleotides matching TRBD2. The CDR3 contains 13 residues. Looked up from germline, CDR1 is DFQATT and CDR2 is SNEGSKA (reference sequence). Trimming at V came to 5 bases and at J to 3 bases, leaving 4 bases not matched to a gene. The CDR3 is CSASRLAGYEQYF. CDR3 nucleotides: TGCAGTGCTTCCCGACTAGCGGGCTACGAGCAGTACTTC.

The chain links TRBV11-2 to TRBJ1-3; possible D gene TRBD1, 6 bases. V dropped 0 bases and J dropped 0 bases, with 15 bases sitting between them. CDR1 and CDR2 (germline): SGHAT, FQNNGV. The CDR3 is 18 residues long. CDR3 bases: TGTGCCAGCAGCTTAGATCAAGGGGGGTCGAGCTCTGGAAACACCATATATTTT. Translated, it gives CASSLDQGGSSSGNTIYF.

In this sample, this clonotype turned up many times. The chain couples TRBV15 to TRBJ2-3, with 8 bases aligning to TRBD1. The CDR3 is 15 amino acids. Germline lookup yields CDR1 LNHNV and CDR2 YYDKDF (reference sequence). Germline trimming cut 3 bases from V and 2 bases from J; bases unmatched to any gene: 4. The CDR3 nucleotides are TGTGCCACCAGCAGTAGACAGGGGATCACAGATACGCAGTATTTT. Protein sequence: CATSSRQGITDTQYF.

This clonotype was recorded a few times. This chain links TRBV4-3 with TRBJ2-3; no clear D. Germline loops: CDR1 LGHNA, CDR2 YSLEER. Between the trimmed V and J ends, which lost 0 bases and 4 bases, there was a span of 5 bases. The CDR3 contains 13 residues. Here the CDR3 DNA reads TGCGCCAGCAGCCAAGACGGGTCAGATACGCAGTATTTT. It encodes CASSQDGSDTQYF.

In this sample, this clonotype turned up many times. The V call is TRBV7-8, the J call TRBJ2-2; no reliable D call. From germline, CDR1 is SGHVS and CDR2 FQNEAQ. V lost 0 bases to trimming and J lost 3 bases, with 11 bases between them. The CDR3 runs 16 residues. The CDR3 reads CASSLATISDTGELFF. The CDR3 region has the DNA TGTGCCAGCAGCTTAGCGACAATATCGGACACCGGGGAGCTGTTTTTT.

CDR3 protein: CATSREAGANVLTF. CDR3 coding DNA: TGTGCCACCAGCAGAGAGGCTGGGGCCAACGTCCTGACTTTC. The rearrangement uses TRBV15 and TRBJ2-6; D is unresolved. The V gene's germline CDR1 is LNHNV and CDR2 YYDKDF (reference sequence). V was shortened by 0 bases and J by 2 bases, with 2 bases between the two germline ends. The CDR3 has 14 residues.

V is TRBV6-1 and J is TRBJ1-2; no clear D. CDR1 and CDR2 from the germline V gene are MNHNS and SASEGT. The CDR3 extends over 13 amino acids. The V end was cut by 7 bases, the J end by 5 bases, with 14 bases between. The CDR3 is CASTDGAAYGYTF. The CDR3 DNA reads as TGTGCCAGCACCGACGGTGCGGCATATGGCTACACCTTC.

Points on this clonotype: A read error may be the cause here, since a much bigger clone is one base away. The CDR3 ends on some other residue instead of the conserved phenylalanine or tryptophan, so this is likely a read error. V gene TRBV20-1 combines with J gene TRBJ1-1; 7 bases map to TRBD1. The trim removed 4 bases at V and 5 bases at J, leaving 7 bases unmatched. Germline V CDR1 and CDR2: DFQATT, SNEGSKA (reference sequence). This CDR3 contains 13 residues. CDR3 residues: CSATDTGVTEAFY. In nucleotides, the CDR3 is TGCAGTGCTACAGATACAGGGGTTACTGAAGCTTTCTAT.

A few counts support this clonotype. The rearrangement joins TRBV9 to TRBJ2-6, with D tentatively TRBD1 (6 bases). V lost 7 bases, J lost 2 bases, and 16 bases lay in between. Germline loops: CDR1 SGDLS, CDR2 YYNGEE. The CDR3 is 16 amino acids. The chain's CDR3 is CASGSGANPGANVLTF. CDR3 DNA: TGTGCCAGCGGTTCAGGGGCCAACCCTGGGGCCAACGTCCTGACTTTC.

This clonotype was found many times. One end of the junction does not line up with germline, which may come from a read error. The chain recombines TRBV12-3 or TRBV12-4 with TRBJ1-2; no reliable D call. The CDR3 covers 11 residues. The CDR3 sequence: CASSLGYGYTF. Here the CDR3 DNA reads TGCGCCAGCAGCTTGGGATATGGCTACACCTTC.

There are many counts of this clonotype. The J gene is TRBJ2-1, the V gene TRBV7-2, with 14 bases identical to TRBD2. The V segment lost 7 bases and the J segment 6 bases; nucleotides outside the gene matches: 11. Germline loops: CDR1 SGHTA, CDR2 FQGNSA. The CDR3 contains 17 residues. The chain's CDR3 is CASTHLNGTSGSNEQFF. The CDR3 coding sequence is TGTGCCAGCACACACCTAAACGGGACTAGCGGGAGCAATGAGCAGTTCTTC.

This clonotype was seen at least ten times. The chain joins TRBV9 to TRBJ2-7; TRBD1 aligns across 7 bases. The ends lost 2 bases at V and 6 bases at J; junction bases unmatched: 8. Germline V gene data show CDR1 as SGDLS and CDR2 as YYNGEE. The CDR3 spans 14 residues. CDR3 DNA: TGTGCCAGCAGCGTCTACGAGGGGGCGGGCGAGCAGTACTTC. Translating it yields CASSVYEGAGEQYF.

This clonotype occurred a few times. The rearrangement links TRBV5-1 to TRBJ2-7; D is tentatively TRBD1 or TRBD2 (7 bases each). In germline, CDR1 is SGHRS, CDR2 YFSETQ. V lost 1 base, J lost 0 bases, and 11 bases lay in between. The CDR3 totals 15 residues. The CDR3 bases are TGCGCCAGCAGCTTGAGCGGGACAGCCTCCTACGAGCAGTACTTC. Protein sequence: CASSLSGTASYEQYF.

This clonotype was counted only a few times. The chain recombines TRBV15 with TRBJ2-3, with TRBD1 matching 11 bases. CDR1 and CDR2 (germline): LNHNV, YYDKDF (reference sequence). With V trimmed by 4 bases and J by 4 bases, 7 bases remained unmatched. This CDR3 has 16 residues. CDR3 DNA: TGTGCCACCAGCAAGGACCGGGACAGGGGGGCAGATACGCAGTATTTT. Amino acids: CATSKDRDRGADTQYF.